This is a list of T cell receptor beta chains from one sample in a study of control samples from healthy donors and cancer patients. The repertoire was sequenced with immunoSEQ multiplex PCR; TCRdb's copy has only in-frame clones and lacks some. The sample yields approximately 220,000 clones, roughly 94% seen once. The sequenced material came from blood. Source of these receptors: a man in his forties or fifties in good health. CDR3s include the opening cysteine and the closing phenylalanine or tryptophan. D genes are given only for firm matches. The size of a clone is reported for some rows only, either as once, few or many, or as a class for expanded clones.

>.|TRBJ2-3|TRBV5-5|TRBD2
CASSLLIAGGAASTDTQYF
TGTGCCAGCAGCTTATTGATAGCGGGGGGCGCCGCTAGCACAGATACGCAGTATTTT
>once|TRBJ2-2|TRBV5-4|.
CASSLGGANTGELFF
TGTGCCAGCAGCTTAGGGGGGGCGAACACCGGGGAGCTGTTTTTT
>.|TRBJ1-1|TRBV5-4|.
CASSLGSIQGTNTEAFF
TGTGCCAGCAGCTTGGGCTCTATTCAGGGGACGAACACTGAAGCTTTCTTT
>.|TRBJ1-5|TRBV29-1|.
CSVEHRDNQPQHF
TGCAGCGTTGAACACAGGGACAATCAGCCCCAGCATTTT
>.|TRBJ1-5|TRBV6-5|.
CASSYRPWVGQPQHF
TGTGCCAGCAGTTATCGGCCGTGGGTAGGACAGCCCCAGCATTTT
>.|TRBJ1-6|TRBV27|TRBD1
CAAGDRESPLHF
TGTGCCGCAGGAGACAGGGAATCACCCCTCCACTTT
>.|TRBJ2-3|TRBV21-1|.
CASSKELAGRHPVGTDTQYF
TGTGCCAGCAGCAAAGAACTAGCGGGGAGACACCCCGTGGGGACAGATACGCAGTATTTT
>.|TRBJ1-1|TRBV5-1|.
CASSLGRGNTEAFF
TGCGCCAGCAGCTTGGGACGGGGGAACACTGAAGCTTTCTTT
>.|TRBJ1-1|TRBV4-1|.
CASSQGRGTLNTEAFF
TGCGCCAGCAGCCAGGGAAGAGGGACATTGAACACTGAAGCTTTCTTT
>.|TRBJ2-2|TRBV5-1|TRBD2
CASSYRLASNTGELFF
TGCGCCAGCAGTTATCGACTAGCTTCGAACACCGGGGAGCTGTTTTTT
>.|TRBJ2-5|TRBV30|.
CAWSYLGYQETQYF
TGTGCCTGGAGTTATCTGGGTTACCAAGAGACCCAGTACTTC
>.|TRBJ2-2|TRBV2|.
CASIPSRNTGELFF
TGTGCCAGCATCCCCAGTAGGAACACCGGGGAGCTGTTTTTT
>.|TRBJ2-7|TRBV30|.
CAWKGGMFVAEQYF
TGTGCCTGGAAGGGGGGTATGTTCGTGGCGGAGCAGTACTTC
>.|TRBJ1-2|TRBV6-6|TRBD1
CASTRDSGGQGYTF
TGTGCCAGCACCCGGGACTCAGGGGGCCAGGGCTACACCTTC
>.|TRBJ1-4|TRBV19|.
CASSPPGSLGGEKLFF
TGTGCCAGTAGTCCCCCCGGGTCCCTCGGGGGTGAAAAACTGTTTTTT
>.|TRBJ1-4|TRBV7-8|TRBD1
CASTTGGTNEKLFF
TGTGCCAGCACAACAGGGGGAACTAATGAAAAACTGTTTTTT
>.|TRBJ2-6|TRBV7-2|.
CASSGTYSGANVLTF
TGTGCCAGCAGCGGTACCTACTCTGGGGCCAACGTCCTGACTTTC
>.|TRBJ1-1|TRBV28|.
CASSGTYTEAFF
TGTGCCAGCAGTGGGACGTACACTGAAGCTTTCTTT
>.|TRBJ1-1|TRBV5-1|.
CASSPTMQGTNTEAFF
TGCGCCAGCAGCCCTACAATGCAGGGGACGAACACTGAAGCTTTCTTT
>.|TRBJ2-3|TRBV6-4|.
CASKEGPSTDTQYF
TGTGCCAGCAAGGAGGGGCCTAGCACAGATACGCAGTATTTT
>.|TRBJ1-3|TRBV19|.
CASRESGVSGNTIYF
TGTGCCAGTAGAGAGTCAGGGGTATCCGGAAACACCATATATTTT
>.|TRBJ2-5|TRBV29-1|.
CSVEATLTGSLLRTQYF
TGCAGCGTTGAAGCAACATTGACAGGCTCTCTACTAAGGACCCAGTACTTC
>.|TRBJ1-2|TRBV12-3/TRBV12-4|.
CASSLSAQNGYTF
TGTGCCAGCAGTTTAAGCGCGCAGAATGGCTACACCTTC
>.|TRBJ2-7|TRBV7-9|.
CASSAPTPGVNYEQYF
TGTGCCAGCAGCGCACCTACACCCGGGGTAAACTACGAGCAGTACTTC
>.|TRBJ2-4|TRBV5-1|TRBD1
CASSSGQGNIQYF
TGCGCCAGCAGCTCGGGACAGGGAAACATTCAGTACTTC
>.|TRBJ1-6|TRBV27|TRBD1
CASSFGRSGQGAGRSPLHF
TGTGCCAGCAGTTTTGGACGCTCGGGACAGGGGGCGGGGAGGTCACCCCTCCACTTT
>.|TRBJ1-2|TRBV19|.
CASNRARKEDYGYTF
TGTGCCAGTAACAGGGCCAGGAAGGAGGACTATGGCTACACCTTC
>.|TRBJ1-2|TRBV24-1|TRBD1
CATSESGTAYGYTF
TGTGCCACCAGTGAGTCCGGGACAGCCTATGGCTACACCTTC
>once|TRBJ1-5|TRBV25-1|.
CASSERASDQPQHF
TGTGCCAGCAGTGAAAGGGCGTCGGATCAGCCCCAGCATTTT
>once|TRBJ1-1|TRBV30|.
CAWSVTGRYSSVAFF
TGTGCCTGGAGTGTAACAGGCAGATATTCGTCGGTCGCTTTCTTT
>.|TRBJ1-2|TRBV25-1|TRBD1
CASRPQGVNYGYTF
TGTGCCAGCAGACCTCAGGGGGTAAACTATGGCTACACCTTC
>.|TRBJ1-2|TRBV2|.
CASSLRTANYGYTF
TGTGCCAGCAGTTTGCGGACAGCTAACTATGGCTACACCTTC